This T cell receptor (beta chain) was captured in a study of T cell responses to AZD1222 COVID-19 vaccine. The protocol was immunoSEQ multiplex PCR, while the TCRdb copy is restricted to in-frame clones and leaves out a portion. Of roughly 150,000 clones detected, around nine tenths appear once; the ten largest clones hold around 6%. CDR1 MNHEY and CDR2 SVGAGI come from the germline V gene. V lost 5 bases, J lost 4 bases, and 7 bases stayed unmatched. There are 14 residues in the CDR3. The V and J genes are TRBV6-5 and TRBJ2-5, with 7 bases matching TRBD1. The sequences come from peripheral blood, collected on day 0 of AZD1222 vaccination. The source of this sequence is an adult in good health. CDR3 nucleotides: TGTGCCAGCAGTCCTACAGGGGCGGGAGAGACCCAGTACTTC. This translates into CASSPTGAGETQYF.